These 15 T cell receptor beta chains were sequenced from one sample in a study of PD-1 blockade in classical Hodgkin lymphoma. The time point: cycle 4 day 1 (C4D1), after five to seven weeks of nivolumab. Relapse was seen in all patients after autologous stem cell transplantation, and brentuximab vedotin exposure was variable. The method was immunoSEQ multiplex PCR; TCRdb's version includes in-frame clones alone and lacks a portion of them. The sample has 15,000 to 20,000 clones; approximately 80% are singletons. Sequenced material: peripheral blood mononuclear cells (PBMCs), taken before the fourth cycle of nivolumab. Every receptor here comes from a human donor with classical Hodgkin lymphoma.

The rearrangement joins TRBV2 to TRBJ2-7; tentatively, D is TRBD1 or TRBD2 (5 bases each). Germline loops: CDR1 SNHLY, CDR2 FYNNEI. Between the trimmed V and J ends, which lost 3 bases and 0 bases, there was a span of 9 bases. The CDR3 has 14 amino acids. The CDR3 loop is CASSDQGPSYEQYF. CDR3 nucleotide sequence: TGTGCCAGCAGTGATCAGGGACCCTCCTACGAGCAGTACTTC.

The chain links TRBV7-2 to TRBJ2-1; D is tentatively TRBD1 or TRBD2 (6 bases each). V was cut by 2 bases and J by 9 bases, with 11 bases left in between. The CDR3 is 13 residues long. Germline-derived CDR1 and CDR2 are SGHTA and FQGNSA. In DNA, the CDR3 is TGTGCCAGCAGCTTACTCGGGGGCGCTGAGCAGTTCTTC. Amino acid sequence: CASSLLGGAEQFF.

The rearrangement links TRBV27 to TRBJ1-5, with D possibly TRBD1 on 6 matching bases. Trimming took 4 bases from V and 5 from J, leaving 12 bases between them. From germline, CDR1 is MNHEY and CDR2 SMNVEV (reference sequence). The CDR3 contains 14 residues. The CDR3 DNA is TGTGCCAGCAGTTCCGGGACACATCATCAGCCCCAGCATTTT. This gives the protein CASSSGTHHQPQHF.

V is TRBV11-2 and J is TRBJ1-2, with D perhaps TRBD1 (5 bases). Trimming left V 7 bases short and J 7 bases short, with 16 bases between. Germline lookup yields CDR1 SGHAT and CDR2 FQNNGV. The CDR3 extends over 13 amino acids. CDR3 amino acids: CASTFTGLRGYTF. Here the CDR3 DNA reads TGTGCCAGCACCTTCACAGGTCTTCGTGGCTACACCTTC.

This clone has just a few counts. The chain recombines TRBV6-5 with TRBJ2-5; the D gene could be TRBD1 or TRBD2 (5 bases each). The V end lost 7 bases, the J end lost 2 bases, and 14 bases lay between the germline ends. This CDR3 is built from 14 residues. CDR1 is MNHEY, CDR2 SVGAGI, per germline. The CDR3 is CASTALGAQETQYF. Here the CDR3 DNA reads TGTGCCAGCACCGCACTAGGGGCTCAAGAGACCCAGTACTTC.

V and J are TRBV6-1 and TRBJ2-7, with 7 bases that match TRBD1. This CDR3 comprises 11 residues. Looked up from germline, CDR1 is MNHNS and CDR2 is SASEGT. The CDR3 DNA sequence: TGTGCCAGCAAAAGTGGAACAGGGGAAACTGTC. The encoded protein is CASKSGTGETV.

The chain has TRBV4-2 and TRBJ2-1, with D perhaps matching TRBD2 (7 bases). This CDR3 spans 15 amino acids. Per germline, CDR1 LGHNA and CDR2 YNFKEQ. Trimming pared 4 bases from V and 8 bases from J, leaving 18 bases between. The chain's CDR3 is CASSRNGGAGDEQFF. The CDR3 bases are TGTGCCAGCAGCCGGAATGGGGGGGCCGGGGATGAGCAGTTCTTC.

The gene calls are TRBV7-9 and TRBJ2-1; 7 bases are shared with TRBD1. The CDR3 consists of 16 residues. The germline V gene has CDR1 SEHNR and CDR2 FQNEAQ (reference sequence). The V gene end was trimmed by 0 bases and the J gene end by 4 bases; junction bases not matched to a gene: 6. CDR3: CASSLAKGALYNEQFF. The CDR3 bases are TGTGCCAGCAGCTTAGCTAAGGGGGCATTATACAATGAGCAGTTCTTC.

This clone was counted a single time. The gene calls are TRBV19 and TRBJ1-2; D remains unclear. The CDR3 loop spans 12 amino acids. V was trimmed by 5 bases and J by 7 bases, leaving 11 bases between them. From germline, CDR1 is LNHDA and CDR2 SQIVND (reference sequence). In DNA form, the CDR3 reads TGTGCCAGTAGTTTGTTAGGTGGTGGCTACACCTTC. Its protein is CASSLLGGGYTF.

CDR3 loop: CASSQGLRQTTDTQYF. CDR3 coding DNA: TGTGCCAGCAGCCAAGGGTTACGACAAACCACAGATACGCAGTATTTT. The genes are TRBV4-2 and TRBJ2-3; D is undetermined. Germline CDR1 is LGHNA and CDR2 is YNFKEQ. Trimming left V 1 base short and J 2 bases short, with 13 bases between. The CDR3 is 16 residues long.

This clone was seen just once. DNA for the CDR3: TGTGCCAGCAGCTCCGTCTTCCGCACAAGCTCCTACAATGAGCAGTTCTTC. It specifies CASSSVFRTSSYNEQFF. The chain recombines TRBV7-6 with TRBJ2-1; no clear D gene. The CDR3 has 17 residues. Per germline, CDR1 SGHVS and CDR2 FNYEAQ. The V and J ends lost 4 bases and 0 bases respectively, with 16 bases between them.

The chain carries TRBV29-1 and TRBJ2-5; D remains unclear. The CDR3 sequence is 13 residues long. The V gene lost 6 bases and the J gene lost 1 base, with 12 bases spanning the gap. The germline gives CDR1 SQVTM, CDR2 ANQGSEA. CDR3 protein: CSVGRGIQETQYF. The CDR3 nucleotides are TGCAGCGTAGGTCGCGGCATCCAAGAGACCCAGTACTTC.

The gene calls are TRBV19 and TRBJ1-2, with D unclear. Germline V CDR1 and CDR2: LNHDA, SQIVND (reference sequence). V dropped 3 bases and J dropped 4 bases, with 12 bases sitting between them. The CDR3 consists of 14 residues. Here the CDR3 DNA reads TGTGCCAGTAGTATTATGGGGATATTCTATGGCTACACCTTC. Its translation: CASSIMGIFYGYTF.

The chain joins TRBV27 to TRBJ2-4; tentative D call: TRBD2 (5 bases). V shed 6 bases and J shed 8 bases, with 20 bases lying between them. In germline, CDR1 is MNHEY, CDR2 SMNVEV (reference sequence). The CDR3 totals 15 residues. This CDR3 is CASSPEGKGWDIQYF. As DNA, the CDR3 is TGTGCCAGCAGCCCAGAGGGCAAGGGATGGGACATTCAGTACTTC.

This rearrangement joins TRBV21-1 to TRBJ1-1; the table names TRBD1, a call not compared with the DNA. TRBV21-1 is classified as a pseudogene. This CDR3 has 16 residues. CDR3 in DNA: TGTGCCAGCAGTCTGGTGTTAGACACAATTCGCACTGAAGCTTTCTTT. Encoded protein: CASSLVLDTIRTEAFF.